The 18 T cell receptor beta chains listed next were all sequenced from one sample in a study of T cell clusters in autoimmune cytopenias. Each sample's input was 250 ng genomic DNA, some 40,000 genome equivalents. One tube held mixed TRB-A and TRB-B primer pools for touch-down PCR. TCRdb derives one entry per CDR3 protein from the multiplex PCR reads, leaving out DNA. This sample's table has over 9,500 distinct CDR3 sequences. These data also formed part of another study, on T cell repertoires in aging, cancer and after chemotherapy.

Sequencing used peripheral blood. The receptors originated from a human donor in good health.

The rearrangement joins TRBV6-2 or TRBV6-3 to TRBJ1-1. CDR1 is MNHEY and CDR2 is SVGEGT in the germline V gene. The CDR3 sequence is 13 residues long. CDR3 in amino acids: CASSYGSTTEAFF.

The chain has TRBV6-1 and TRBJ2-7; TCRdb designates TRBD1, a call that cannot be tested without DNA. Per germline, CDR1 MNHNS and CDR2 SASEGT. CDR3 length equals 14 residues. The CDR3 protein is CATNGQDATYEQYF.

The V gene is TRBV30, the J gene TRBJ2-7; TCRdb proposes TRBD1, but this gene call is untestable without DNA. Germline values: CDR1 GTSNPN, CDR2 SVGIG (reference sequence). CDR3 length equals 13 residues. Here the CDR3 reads CAWATVWGYEQYF.

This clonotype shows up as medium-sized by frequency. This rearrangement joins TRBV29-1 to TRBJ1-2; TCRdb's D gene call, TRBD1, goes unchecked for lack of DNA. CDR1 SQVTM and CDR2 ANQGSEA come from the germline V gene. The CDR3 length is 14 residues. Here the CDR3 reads CSVEGRDLLDGYTF.

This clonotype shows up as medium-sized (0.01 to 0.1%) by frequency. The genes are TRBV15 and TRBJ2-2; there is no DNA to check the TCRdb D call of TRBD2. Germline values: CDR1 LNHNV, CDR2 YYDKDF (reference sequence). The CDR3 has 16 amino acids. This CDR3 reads CATSILAGVNTGELFF. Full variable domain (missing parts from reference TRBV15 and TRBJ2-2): DAMVIQNPRYQVTQFGKPVTLSCSQTLNHNVMYWYQQKSSQAPKLLFHYYDKDFNNEADTPDNFQSRRPNTSFCFLDIRSPGLGDTAMYLCATSILAGVNTGELFFGEGSRLTVL.

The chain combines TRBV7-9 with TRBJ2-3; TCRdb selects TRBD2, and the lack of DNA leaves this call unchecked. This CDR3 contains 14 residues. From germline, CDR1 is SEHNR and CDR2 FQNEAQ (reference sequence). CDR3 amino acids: CASSQNSRTDTQYF.

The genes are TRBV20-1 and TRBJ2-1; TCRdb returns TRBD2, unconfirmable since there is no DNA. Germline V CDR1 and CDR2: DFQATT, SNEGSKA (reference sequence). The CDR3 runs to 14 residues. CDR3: CSAFPELGVLEQFF.

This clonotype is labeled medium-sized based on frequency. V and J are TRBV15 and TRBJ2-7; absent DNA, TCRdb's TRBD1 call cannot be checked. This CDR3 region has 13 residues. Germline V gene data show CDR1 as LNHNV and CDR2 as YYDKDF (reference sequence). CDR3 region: CATSSGTGYEQYF.

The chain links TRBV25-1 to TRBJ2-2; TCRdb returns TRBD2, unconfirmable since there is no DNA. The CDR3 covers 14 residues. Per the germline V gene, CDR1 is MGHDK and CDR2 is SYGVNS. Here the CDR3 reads CASSDGRDTGELFF.

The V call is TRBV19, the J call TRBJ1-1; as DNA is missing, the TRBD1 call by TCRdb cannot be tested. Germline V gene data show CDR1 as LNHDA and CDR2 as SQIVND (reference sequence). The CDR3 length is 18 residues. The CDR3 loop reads CASSIGGRDKKGNTEAFF.

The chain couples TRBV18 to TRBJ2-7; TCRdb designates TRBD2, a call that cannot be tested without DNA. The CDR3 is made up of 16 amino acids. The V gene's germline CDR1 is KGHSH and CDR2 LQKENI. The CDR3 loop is CASSPGTSGTSYEQYF.

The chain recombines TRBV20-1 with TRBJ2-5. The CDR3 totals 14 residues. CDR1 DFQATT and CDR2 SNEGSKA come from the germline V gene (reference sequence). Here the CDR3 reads CSASVEAGQETQYF.

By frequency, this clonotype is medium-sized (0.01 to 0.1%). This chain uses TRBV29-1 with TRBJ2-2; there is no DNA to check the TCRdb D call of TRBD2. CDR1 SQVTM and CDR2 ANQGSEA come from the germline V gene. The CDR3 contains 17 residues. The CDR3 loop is CSVLMVGEIASAGELFF.

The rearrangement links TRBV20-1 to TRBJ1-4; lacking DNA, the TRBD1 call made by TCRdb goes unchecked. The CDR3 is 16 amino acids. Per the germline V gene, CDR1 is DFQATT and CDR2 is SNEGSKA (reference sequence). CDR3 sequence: CSASKPTGVTNEKLFF.

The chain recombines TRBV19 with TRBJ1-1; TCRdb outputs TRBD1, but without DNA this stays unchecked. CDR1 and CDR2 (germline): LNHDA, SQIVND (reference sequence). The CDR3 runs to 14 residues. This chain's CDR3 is CASSTRGRETEAFF.

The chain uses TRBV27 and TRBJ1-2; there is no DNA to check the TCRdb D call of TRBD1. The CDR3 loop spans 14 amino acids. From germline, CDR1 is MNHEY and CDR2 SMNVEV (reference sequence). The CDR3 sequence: CASSLSRGVYGYTF.

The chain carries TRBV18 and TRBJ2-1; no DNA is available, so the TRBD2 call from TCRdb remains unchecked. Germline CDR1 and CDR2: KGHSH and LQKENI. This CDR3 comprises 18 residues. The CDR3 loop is CASSPQGFGTRRNNEQFF.

CDR3 in amino acids: CASSSGYDSGEQYF. The chain recombines TRBV5-1 with TRBJ2-7. The germline gives CDR1 SGHRS, CDR2 YFSETQ. The CDR3 is 14 residues long.